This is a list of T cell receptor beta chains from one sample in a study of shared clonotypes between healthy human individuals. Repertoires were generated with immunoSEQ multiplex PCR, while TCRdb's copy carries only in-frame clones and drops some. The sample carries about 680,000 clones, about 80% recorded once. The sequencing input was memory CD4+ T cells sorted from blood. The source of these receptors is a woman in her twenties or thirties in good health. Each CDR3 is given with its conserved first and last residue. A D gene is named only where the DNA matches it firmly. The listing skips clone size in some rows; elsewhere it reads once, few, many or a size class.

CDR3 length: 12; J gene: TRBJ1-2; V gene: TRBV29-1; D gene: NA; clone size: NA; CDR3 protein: CSVAGQQYGYTF; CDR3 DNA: TGCAGCGTTGCAGGACAGCAATATGGCTACACCTTC
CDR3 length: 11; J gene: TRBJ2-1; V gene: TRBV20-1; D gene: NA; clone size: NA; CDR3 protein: CSARDRGEQFF; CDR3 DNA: TGCAGTGCTAGAGATCGGGGTGAGCAGTTCTTC
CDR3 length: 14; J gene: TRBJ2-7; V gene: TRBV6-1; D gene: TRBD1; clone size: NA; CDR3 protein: CASTRDRGRDEQYF; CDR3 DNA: TGTGCCAGCACCCGGGACAGGGGAAGAGACGAGCAGTACTTC
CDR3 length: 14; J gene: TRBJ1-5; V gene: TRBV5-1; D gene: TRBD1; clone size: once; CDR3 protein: CASSPVRGGQPQHF; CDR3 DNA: TGCGCCAGCAGCCCCGTCAGGGGGGGTCAGCCCCAGCATTTT
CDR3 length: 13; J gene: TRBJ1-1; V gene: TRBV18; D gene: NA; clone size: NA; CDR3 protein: CASYQGKNTEAFF; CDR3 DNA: TGTGCCAGCTACCAGGGCAAGAACACTGAAGCTTTCTTT
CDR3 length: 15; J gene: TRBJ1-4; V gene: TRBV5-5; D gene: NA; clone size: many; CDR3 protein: CASSLDPGPNEKLFF; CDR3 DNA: TGTGCCAGCAGCTTGGATCCGGGACCGAATGAAAAACTGTTTTTT
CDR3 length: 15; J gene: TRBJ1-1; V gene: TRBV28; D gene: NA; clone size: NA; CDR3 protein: CASSPPRGGNTEAFF; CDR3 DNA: TGTGCCAGCAGTCCTCCGCGTGGGGGCAACACTGAAGCTTTCTTT
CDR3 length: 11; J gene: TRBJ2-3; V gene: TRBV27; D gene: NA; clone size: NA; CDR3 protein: CARERTDTQYF; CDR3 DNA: TGTGCCAGGGAGAGAACAGATACGCAGTATTTT
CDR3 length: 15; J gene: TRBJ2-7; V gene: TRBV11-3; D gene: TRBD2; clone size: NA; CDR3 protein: CASSSLAVASYEQYF; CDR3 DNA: TGTGCCAGCAGTTCTCTAGCGGTCGCGTCCTACGAGCAGTACTTC
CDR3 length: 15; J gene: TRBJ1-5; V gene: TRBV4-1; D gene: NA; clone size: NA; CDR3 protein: CASSSGLNSNQPQHF; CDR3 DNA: TGCGCCAGCAGCTCCGGACTGAATAGCAATCAGCCCCAGCATTTT
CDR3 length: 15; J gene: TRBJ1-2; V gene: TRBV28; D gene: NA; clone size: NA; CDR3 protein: CASSLGGDPNYGYTF; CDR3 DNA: TGTGCCAGCAGTTTGGGGGGGGACCCTAACTATGGCTACACCTTC
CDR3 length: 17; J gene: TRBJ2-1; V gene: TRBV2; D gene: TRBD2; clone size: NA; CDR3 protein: CASSEASGGGRGDEQFF; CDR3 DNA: TGTGCCAGCAGTGAAGCCTCGGGTGGCGGGAGGGGCGATGAGCAGTTCTTC
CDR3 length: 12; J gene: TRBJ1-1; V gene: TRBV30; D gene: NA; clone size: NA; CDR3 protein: CAWSARQLEAFF; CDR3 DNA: TGTGCCTGGAGTGCCCGACAGTTGGAAGCTTTCTTT
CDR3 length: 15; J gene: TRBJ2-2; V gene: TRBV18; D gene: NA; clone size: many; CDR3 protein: CASSTGEINTGELFF; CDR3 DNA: TGTGCCAGCTCAACGGGAGAGATAAACACCGGGGAGCTGTTTTTT
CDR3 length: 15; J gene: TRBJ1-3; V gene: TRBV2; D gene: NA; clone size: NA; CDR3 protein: CASSVETNSGNTIYF; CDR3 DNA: TGTGCCAGCAGTGTAGAAACCAACTCTGGAAACACCATATATTTT
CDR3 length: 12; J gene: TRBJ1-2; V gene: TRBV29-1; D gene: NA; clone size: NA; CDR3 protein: CSVSGHTYGYTF; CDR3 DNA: TGCAGCGTGAGTGGGCATACCTATGGCTACACCTTC
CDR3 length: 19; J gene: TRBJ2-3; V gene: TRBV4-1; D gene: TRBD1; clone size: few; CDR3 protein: CASSRRAGTGGTSTDTQYF; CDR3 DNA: TGCGCCAGCAGCCGACGAGCCGGGACAGGGGGCACTAGCACAGATACGCAGTATTTT
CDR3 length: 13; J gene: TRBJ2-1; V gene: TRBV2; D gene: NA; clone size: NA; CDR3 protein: CASRESTENEQFF; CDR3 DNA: TGTGCCAGCAGGGAATCTACAGAAAATGAGCAGTTCTTC
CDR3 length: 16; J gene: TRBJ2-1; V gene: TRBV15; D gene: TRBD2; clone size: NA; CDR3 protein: CATSRDPGLARNEQFF; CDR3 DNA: TGTGCCACCAGCAGAGATCCGGGACTAGCGCGGAATGAGCAGTTCTTC
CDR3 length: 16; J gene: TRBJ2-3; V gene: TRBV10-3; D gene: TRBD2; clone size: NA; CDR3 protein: CAISESSGRAPDTQYF; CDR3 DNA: TGTGCCATCAGTGAGTCAAGCGGGAGGGCCCCAGATACGCAGTATTTT
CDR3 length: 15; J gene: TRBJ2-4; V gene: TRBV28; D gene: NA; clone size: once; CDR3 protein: CASSSHSRVKNIQYF; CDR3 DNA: TGTGCCAGCAGTTCCCACAGCAGGGTTAAAAACATTCAGTACTTC
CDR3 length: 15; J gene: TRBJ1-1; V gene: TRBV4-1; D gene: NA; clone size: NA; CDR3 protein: CASSQIGLAEGSAFF; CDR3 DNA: TGCGCCAGCAGCCAGATTGGTTTGGCAGAAGGATCGGCTTTCTTT
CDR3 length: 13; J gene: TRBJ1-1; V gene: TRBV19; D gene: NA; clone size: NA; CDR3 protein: CASSMYQNTEAFF; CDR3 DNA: TGTGCCAGTAGTATGTATCAGAACACTGAAGCTTTCTTT
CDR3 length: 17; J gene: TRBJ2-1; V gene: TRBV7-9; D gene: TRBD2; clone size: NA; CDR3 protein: CASSHSRWGGRSDEQFF; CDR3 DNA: TGTGCCAGCAGTCACTCACGGTGGGGGGGTAGGAGCGATGAGCAGTTCTTC
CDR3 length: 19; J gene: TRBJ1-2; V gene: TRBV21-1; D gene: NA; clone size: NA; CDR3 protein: CASSKVKLGTGDLNYGYTF; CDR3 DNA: TGTGCCAGCAGCAAAGTGAAGCTAGGGACAGGGGACTTGAACTATGGCTACACCTTC
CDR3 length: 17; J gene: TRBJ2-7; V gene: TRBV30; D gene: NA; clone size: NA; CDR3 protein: CAWSGPPLRGLDHEQYF; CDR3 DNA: TGTGCCTGGAGCGGCCCCCCTTTGAGGGGCCTGGACCACGAGCAGTACTTC
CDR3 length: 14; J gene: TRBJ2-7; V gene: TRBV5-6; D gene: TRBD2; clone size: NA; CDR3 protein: CASSPGLGRVEQYF; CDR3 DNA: TGTGCCAGCAGCCCCGGACTAGGACGCGTAGAGCAGTACTTC
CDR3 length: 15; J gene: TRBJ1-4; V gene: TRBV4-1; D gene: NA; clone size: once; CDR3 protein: CASSQGNRQNEKLFF; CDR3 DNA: TGCGCCAGCAGCCAAGGGAACAGGCAGAATGAAAAACTGTTTTTT
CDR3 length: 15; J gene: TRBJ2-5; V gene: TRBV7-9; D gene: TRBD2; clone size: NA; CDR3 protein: CASSAGTSGSETQYF; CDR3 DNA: TGTGCCAGCAGCGCGGGGACTAGCGGGTCAGAGACCCAGTACTTC
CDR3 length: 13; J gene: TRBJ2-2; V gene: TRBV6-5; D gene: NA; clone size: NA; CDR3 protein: CASTKIDTGELFF; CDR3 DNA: TGTGCCAGCACCAAGATCGACACCGGGGAGCTGTTTTTT
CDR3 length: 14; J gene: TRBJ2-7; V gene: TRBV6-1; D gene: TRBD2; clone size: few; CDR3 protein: CASSEHGRAYEQYF; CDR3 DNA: TGTGCCAGCAGTGAACACGGGAGGGCCTACGAGCAGTACTTC
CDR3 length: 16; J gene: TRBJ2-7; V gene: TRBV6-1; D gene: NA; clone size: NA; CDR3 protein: CASSEAGSRSPYEQYF; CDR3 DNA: TGTGCCAGCAGTGAAGCGGGGTCCCGCAGCCCATACGAGCAGTACTTC
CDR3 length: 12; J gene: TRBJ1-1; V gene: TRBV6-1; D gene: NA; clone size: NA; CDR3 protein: CASSEWVTEAFF; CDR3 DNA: TGTGCCAGCAGTGAATGGGTGACTGAAGCTTTCTTT
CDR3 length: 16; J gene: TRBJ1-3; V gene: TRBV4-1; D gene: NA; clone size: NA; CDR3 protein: CASSQVRPNSGNTIYF; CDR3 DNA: TGCGCCAGCAGCCAGGTCAGGCCGAACTCTGGAAACACCATATATTTT
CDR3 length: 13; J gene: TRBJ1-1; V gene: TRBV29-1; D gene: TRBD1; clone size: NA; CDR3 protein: CSVTTGGGTEAFF; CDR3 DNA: TGCAGCGTTACGACAGGGGGAGGCACTGAAGCTTTCTTT
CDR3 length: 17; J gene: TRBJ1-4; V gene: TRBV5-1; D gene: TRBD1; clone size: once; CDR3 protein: CASSLGQGRKTNEKLFF; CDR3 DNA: TGCGCCAGCAGCCTCGGACAGGGGAGAAAAACTAATGAAAAACTGTTTTTT
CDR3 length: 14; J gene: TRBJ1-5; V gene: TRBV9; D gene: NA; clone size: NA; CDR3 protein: CASSVVGGPEPQHF; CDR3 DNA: TGTGCCAGCAGCGTAGTAGGAGGACCCGAGCCCCAGCATTTT
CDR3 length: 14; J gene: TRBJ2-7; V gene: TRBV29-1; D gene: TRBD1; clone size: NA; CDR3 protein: CSVSRTGMVYEQYF; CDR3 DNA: TGCAGCGTTTCAAGGACAGGGATGGTTTACGAGCAGTACTTC
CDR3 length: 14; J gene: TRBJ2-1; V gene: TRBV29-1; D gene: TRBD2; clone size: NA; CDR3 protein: CSVEGRAGGDEQFF; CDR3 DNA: TGCAGCGTTGAAGGTCGAGCGGGAGGCGATGAGCAGTTCTTC
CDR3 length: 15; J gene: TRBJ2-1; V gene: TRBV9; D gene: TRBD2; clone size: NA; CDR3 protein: CASSVAAGGQGEQFF; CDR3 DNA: TGTGCCAGCAGCGTAGCCGCGGGAGGGCAAGGTGAGCAGTTCTTC
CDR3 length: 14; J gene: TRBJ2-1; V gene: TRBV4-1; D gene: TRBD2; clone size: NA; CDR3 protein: CASGRLAGVNEQFF; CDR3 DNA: TGCGCCAGCGGACGACTAGCGGGAGTAAATGAGCAGTTCTTC
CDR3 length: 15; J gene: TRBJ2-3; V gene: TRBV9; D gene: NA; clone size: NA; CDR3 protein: CASSVGVAYTDTQYF; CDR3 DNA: TGTGCCAGCAGCGTAGGGGTCGCTTACACAGATACGCAGTATTTT
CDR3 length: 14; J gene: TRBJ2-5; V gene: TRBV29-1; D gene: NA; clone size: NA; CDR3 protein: CSVVGVVRQETQYF; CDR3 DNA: TGCAGCGTTGTCGGGGTGGTTCGCCAAGAGACCCAGTACTTC
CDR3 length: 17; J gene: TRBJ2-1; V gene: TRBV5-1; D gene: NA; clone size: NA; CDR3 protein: CASSLLAGIGTYNEQFF; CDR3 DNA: TGCGCCAGCAGCTTGTTGGCGGGAATCGGGACCTACAATGAGCAGTTCTTC
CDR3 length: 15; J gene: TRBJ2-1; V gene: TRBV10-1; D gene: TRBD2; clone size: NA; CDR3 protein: CASSARLAGDYEQFF; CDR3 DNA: TGCGCCAGCAGTGCCCGACTAGCGGGAGACTATGAGCAGTTCTTC